Each of the 17 T cell receptor beta chains below was sequenced from the same sample in a study of regulatory T cells in long-lasting Graves disease. Time point given: newly diagnosed GD, antithyroid drugs for less than 3 months. RNA extracted from PBMCs served as the sequencing template. In building TCR beta libraries, iRepertoire HTBI primers were used together with Arm-PCR of CDR3 regions. TCRdb recomputed calls from the multiplex PCR reads with MiXCR, one row per CDR3 protein. In the table there are over 300,000 distinct CDR3 sequences, around 15% of which are singletons. Sequences were derived from peripheral blood mononuclear cells (PBMCs), sampled at new diagnosis, from a patient treated with antithyroid drugs. These receptors all come from a female donor with Graves disease.

In its sample, this clonotype was seen many times. The chain joins TRBV10-3 to TRBJ1-6; 7 nucleotides match TRBD1. This CDR3 contains 14 residues. Germline CDR1 ENHRY, CDR2 SYGVKD. V shed 7 bases and J 10 bases; nucleotides not matched to a gene: 10. The CDR3 is CAINPTGRGSPLHF. The CDR3 DNA is TGTGCCATCAACCCGACAGGGCGGGGATCACCCCTCCACTTT.

This chain uses TRBV10-2 with TRBJ1-3; no firm D call. Looked up from germline, CDR1 is WSHSY and CDR2 is SAAADI. Trimming took 0 bases from V and 0 from J, leaving 12 bases between them. The CDR3 has 17 amino acids. CDR3 coding DNA: TGCGCCAGCAGTGAGTCTCAGGCTTTCAGCTCTGGAAACACCATATATTTT. This translates into CASSESQAFSSGNTIYF.

This clonotype was observed at least ten times. The chain carries TRBV20-1 and TRBJ1-1; D remains ambiguous. The CDR3 sequence is 12 residues long. Per the germline V gene, CDR1 is DFQATT and CDR2 is SNEGSKA (reference sequence). The V gene lost 0 bases and the J gene lost 3 bases, with 5 bases spanning the gap. The DNA for the CDR3 is TGCAGTGCTAGAGATACGGACACTGAAGCTTTCTTT. Encoded protein: CSARDTDTEAFF.

This clonotype occurred many times. The chain recombines TRBV6-5 with TRBJ1-3; D is unresolved. Per germline, CDR1 MNHEY and CDR2 SVGAGI. Trimming stripped 2 bases from V and 0 bases from J, with 11 bases between. This CDR3 has 16 residues. The CDR3 region has the DNA TGTGCCAGCAGTTACCGTCGCGATGACTCTGGAAACACCATATATTTT. Residues: CASSYRRDDSGNTIYF.

This chain links TRBV29-1 with TRBJ1-3, with no clear D. V shed 5 bases and J shed 4 bases, with 9 bases lying between them. There are 12 residues in the CDR3. CDR1 is SQVTM and CDR2 is ANQGSEA in the germline V gene. CDR3 region: CSVPLGGNTIYF. The CDR3 nucleotides read TGCAGCGTTCCCTTGGGAGGAAACACCATATATTTT.

In its sample, this clonotype was seen many times. This rearrangement joins TRBV5-1 to TRBJ2-3, with D perhaps TRBD2 (7 bases). Germline V gene data show CDR1 as SGHRS and CDR2 as YFSETQ. CDR3 size: 13 residues. With 9 bases removed from V and 4 bases from J, the gap between germline ends came to 15 bases. CDR3 protein: CANNREGADTQYF. The CDR3 DNA is TGCGCCAATAACAGGGAGGGCGCAGATACGCAGTATTTT.

This clonotype was found many times. The chain couples TRBV28 to TRBJ2-1; D not certain. Trimming removed 7 bases from V and 0 bases from J, with 16 bases in between. The CDR3 contains 16 residues. Germline CDR1 reads MDHEN; CDR2 reads SYDVKM. The CDR3: CASNFRGDSSYNEQFF. CDR3 DNA sequence: TGTGCCAGCAACTTCCGTGGGGATAGCTCCTACAATGAGCAGTTCTTC.

The chain joins TRBV20-1 to TRBJ2-3, with 10 bases aligning to TRBD2. Germline CDR1 DFQATT, CDR2 SNEGSKA (reference sequence). After removal of 0 bases from V and 7 bases from J, the junction contained 19 bases not matched to a gene. The CDR3 is made up of 19 amino acids. This CDR3 is CSARDIFEREGDGSYTQYF. CDR3 nucleotide sequence: TGCAGTGCTAGAGATATCTTTGAGCGGGAGGGAGATGGTTCCTATACGCAGTATTTT.

This clonotype was counted between two and nine times. In nucleotides, the CDR3 is TGTGCCAGCGGGATCCACGAGCAGTACTTC. Translating gives CASGIHEQYF. V is TRBV28 and J is TRBJ2-7; D not resolved. V was pared by 8 bases and J by 5 bases, with 7 bases between. The germline V gene has CDR1 MDHEN and CDR2 SYDVKM. This CDR3 has 10 amino acids.

This sequence joins TRBV12-5 and TRBJ1-5; 10 bases are a match to TRBD1. This CDR3 is built from 16 residues. CDR1 and CDR2 from the germline V gene are LGHNT and FRNRAP. With 4 bases clipped from V and 6 bases from J, the junction kept 9 bases outside the gene matches. CDR3 in amino acids: CASGYDEGQGSQPQHF. The CDR3, as DNA: TGTGCTAGTGGTTATGACGAGGGACAGGGGAGTCAGCCCCAGCATTTT.

This clonotype was found a few times. The gene calls are TRBV27 and TRBJ1-5; no firm D call. Trimming removed 4 bases from V and 7 bases from J, with 11 bases in between. The germline V gene encodes CDR1 MNHEY and CDR2 SMNVEV (reference sequence). The CDR3 is made up of 13 amino acids. CDR3 loop: CASSSGGEQPQHF. The CDR3 bases are TGTGCCAGCAGTTCCGGCGGGGAACAGCCCCAGCATTTT.

This sequence joins TRBV28 and TRBJ2-7; D uncertain. This CDR3 has 13 residues. Trimming cost V 3 bases and J 2 bases, with 8 bases left between them. The germline V gene encodes CDR1 MDHEN and CDR2 SYDVKM. The CDR3 reads CASSLGETYEQYF. The CDR3 DNA reads TGTGCCAGCAGTTTGGGCGAAACCTACGAGCAGTACTTC.

The rearrangement uses TRBV24-1 and TRBJ2-2; no reliable D call. CDR3 length equals 13 residues. V lost 10 bases and J lost 3, with 11 bases in between. Germline CDR1 KGHDR, CDR2 SFDVKD. The CDR3 coding sequence is TGTGCCACTAGACTGGGATACACCGGGGAGCTGTTTTTT. Translated, it gives CATRLGYTGELFF.

This clonotype was picked up many times. The rearrangement uses TRBV6-1 and TRBJ2-7; the match to TRBD1 covers 9 bases. The germline CDR1 and CDR2 sequences are MNHNS and SASEGT. Losses at the gene ends were 6 bases for V and 4 bases for J; bases not matched to a gene: 10. This CDR3 has 15 residues. CDR3 coding DNA: TGTGCCAGCAGACAGACCGGGACAGGGAGGTACGAGCAGTACTTC. Its translation is CASRQTGTGRYEQYF.

This clonotype was found a few times. A single base separates this from a much larger clone, so it may be a read error. V is TRBV7-6 and J is TRBJ2-7; D is possibly TRBD2 (5 bases). Germline V gene lookup returns CDR1 SGHVS and CDR2 FNYEAQ. This CDR3 spans 15 amino acids. V lost 5 bases and J lost 2, with 16 bases in between. DNA of the CDR3: TGTGCCAGCAGCAGCATCGGTGAGCGGACCTACGAGCAGTACTTC. It yields the protein CASSSIGERTYEQYF.

This clonotype was counted ten times or more. The chain has TRBV12-3 or TRBV12-4 and TRBJ2-7; 9 bases are shared with TRBD1. The CDR3 covers 13 residues. The J segment lost 5 bases and the V segment lost 6 bases, leaving 5 bases of the junction unmatched. In nucleotides, the CDR3 is TGTGCCAGCAGAAGGACAGGGGTCCACGAGCAGTACTTC. Translating it yields CASRRTGVHEQYF.

In its sample, this clonotype was seen many times. This chain uses TRBV29-1 with TRBJ2-3; D unresolved. The CDR3 is 14 residues long. Per germline, CDR1 SQVTM and CDR2 ANQGSEA. The V gene lost 4 bases and the J gene lost 4 bases, with 15 bases spanning the gap. CDR3 sequence (DNA): TGCAGCGTTGGTACCGGGTTAGGCTCAGATACGCAGTATTTT. The encoded protein is CSVGTGLGSDTQYF.